The following is a TCR beta chain sequence with its context. Its specificity is not known. A multiplex PCR was run with 60 Vbeta primers and 13 Jbeta primers. The protocol was immunoSEQ multiplex PCR, while the TCRdb copy is restricted to in-frame clones and leaves out a portion. The sample has about 180,000 clones; about 77% are singletons. This sample is drawn from a study of cytomegalovirus exposure and HLA in healthy donors. Study-wide findings and caveats: As was reported, the classifier diagnosed cytomegalovirus status with high specificity and sensitivity.

With V trimmed by 3 bases and J by 8 bases, 4 bases remained unmatched. The CDR3 is 13 amino acids. Germline loops: CDR1 MNHEY, CDR2 SMNVEV (reference sequence). The sample consisted of PBMCs. This sequence originates from a man between 60 and 75 years old in good health and CMV-seronegative. V is TRBV27 and J is TRBJ2-3; 8 bases are shared with TRBD2. The chain's CDR3 is CASSFGAGGTQYF. The CDR3 DNA sequence: TGTGCCAGCAGTTTCGGGGCGGGAGGTACGCAGTATTTT.